This TCR beta chain originates from a study of cytomegalovirus exposure and HLA in healthy donors. Data came from immunoSEQ multiplex PCR; TCRdb stores just in-frame clones and leaves some out. The table lists about 82,000 clones, over 85% of them singletons, with around 0.69% in the top ten. Germline V gives CDR1 MDHEN, CDR2 SYDVKM. V shed 4 bases and J 1 base; nucleotides not matched to a gene: 1. The CDR3 consists of 13 residues. Study-wide points: In vitro confirmation showed three CMV-associated chains to be CMV antigen specific.

This clone showed up just once. The antigen is undetermined. This TCR came from a woman between 18 and 29 years old in good health and CMV-seronegative. Sequencing used PBMCs. The gene calls are TRBV28 and TRBJ2-7; 7 nucleotides agree with TRBD1. The CDR3, as DNA: TGTGCCAGCAGTTCGGGACAGTCCTACGAGCAGTACTTC. Translating gives CASSSGQSYEQYF.